This TCR beta chain was obtained from a study of cytomegalovirus exposure and HLA in healthy donors. General study points: According to the study, around 150 TCR beta chains were cytomegalovirus-associated. Per published reports, the classifier diagnosed cytomegalovirus status with high specificity and sensitivity.

CDR1 is MNHEY, CDR2 SVGAGI, per germline. There are 16 residues in the CDR3. Trimming shortened V by 0 bases and J by 4 bases, and 13 bases separated the two germline ends. Data came from immunoSEQ multiplex PCR; TCRdb stores just in-frame clones and leaves some out. Of approximately 160,000 clones in the sample, approximately 96% were seen once. With respect to this clone: Its matching antigen is unknown.

The sequence came from a woman in her late teens or twenties in good health and CMV-seronegative. The chain links TRBV6-5 to TRBJ2-1; tentatively, D is TRBD2 (6 bases). The sample taken for sequencing was PBMCs. The chain's CDR3 is CASSYSGLGLYNEQFF. The CDR3 region has the DNA TGTGCCAGCAGTTACTCGGGGCTTGGACTATACAATGAGCAGTTCTTC.